A selection of T cell receptor beta chains follows, all from one sample in a study of T cell changes during pregnancy in multiple sclerosis. Clones were read by immunoSEQ multiplex PCR, and TCRdb kept only the in-frame ones, dropping some. The sample shows 40,000 to 50,000 clones, under 95% of them seen only once. The specimen comprised CD4+ T cells from peripheral blood mononuclear cells, sampled in the third trimester of pregnancy. The receptors stem from a female donor with multiple sclerosis, enrolled in a pregnancy study. Each CDR3 is given with its conserved first and last residue. Each record gives: D gene, V gene, J gene, clone size, CDR3 DNA, CDR3 protein. The D gene is left open where the match is weak. Clone size is not always given. Where it is, it says once, few, many or a class for expanded clones.

-	TRBV5-1	TRBJ1-5	-	TGCGCCAGCAGCTTGGACGGGAGCAATCAGCCCCAGCATTTT	CASSLDGSNQPQHF
TRBD1	TRBV18	TRBJ2-1	-	TGTGCCAGCTCAGGGGGACAGGGGTCGGGCAATGAGCAGTTCTTC	CASSGGQGSGNEQFF
-	TRBV5-1	TRBJ2-5	once	TGCGCCAGCAGCTTCGGGGGACGAGAGACCCAGTACTTC	CASSFGGRETQYF
-	TRBV25-1	TRBJ2-7	-	TGTGCCAGCATAGGGCAGGGTTGGGCCTACGAGCAGTACTTC	CASIGQGWAYEQYF
-	TRBV2	TRBJ1-2	-	TGTGCCAGCAGTGACAGACATTATGGTGGCTACACCTTC	CASSDRHYGGYTF
TRBD1	TRBV28	TRBJ1-2	few	TGTGCCAGCAGTTCCGGGACAGCCCACTATGGCTACACCTTC	CASSSGTAHYGYTF
TRBD2	TRBV7-6	TRBJ2-3	-	TGTGCCAGCAGCACGGACATAGCGGGGGCCTCGGGTACGCAGTATTTT	CASSTDIAGASGTQYF
-	TRBV18	TRBJ1-3	-	TGTGCCAGCTCAGTGGCCAGGGTTAGCTCTGGAAACACCATATATTTT	CASSVARVSSGNTIYF
TRBD1	TRBV5-1	TRBJ2-4	-	TGCGCCAGCAGCCCCCAGGGGGGACAGGTTAAAAACATTCAGTACTTC	CASSPQGGQVKNIQYF
-	TRBV11-2	TRBJ2-7	-	TGTGCCAGCAGCCTACAGGTCTACGAGCAGTACTTC	CASSLQVYEQYF
-	TRBV7-2	TRBJ2-2	-	TGTGCCAGCAGCTCCCCCACGGGAACGAACACCGGGGAGCTGTTTTTT	CASSSPTGTNTGELFF
TRBD1	TRBV7-6	TRBJ2-3	-	TGTGCCAGCAGCTCCGACAGGGGGAGGACAGATACGCAGTATTTT	CASSSDRGRTDTQYF
-	TRBV1	TRBJ2-3	-	TGCACCAGCAGCCAAGATCTTAAGCGGGAGATGGGCACAGATACGCAGTATTTT	CTSSQDLKREMGTDTQYF
-	TRBV11-2	TRBJ2-7	-	TGTGCCAGCAGGAAGACAGGACCCATCGAGCAGTACTTC	CASRKTGPIEQYF
-	TRBV15	TRBJ2-1	-	TGTGCCACCAGCAGAGAGGTCGGTGAGCAGTTCTTC	CATSREVGEQFF
-	TRBV30	TRBJ1-1	few	TGTGCCTGGAAAACAGTCCGGATGAACACTGAAGCTTTCTTT	CAWKTVRMNTEAFF
TRBD2	TRBV13	TRBJ2-5	-	TGTGCCAGCAGCCCCCGATACGAGGCTAGCGGGGGGCAGTACCAAGAGACCCAGTACTTC	CASSPRYEASGGQYQETQYF
-	TRBV4-3	TRBJ2-7	once	TGCGCCAGCAGCCAAGCTGCAGGGTACGAGCAGTACTTC	CASSQAAGYEQYF
-	TRBV18	TRBJ2-1	-	TGTGCCAGCTCACTCAAAGGGGCTGAGCAGTTCTTC	CASSLKGAEQFF
-	TRBV4-1	TRBJ1-2	-	TGCGCCAGCAGCCAAGGGGGGGGGTATGGCTACACCTTC	CASSQGGGYGYTF
TRBD1	TRBV9	TRBJ1-5	-	TGTGCCAGCAGCGGAGGACAGGGGGCTTATCAGCCCCAGCATTTT	CASSGGQGAYQPQHF
TRBD1	TRBV27	TRBJ1-1	-	TGTGCCAGCAGCCCCAATCGGGGACAGGGACACACTGAAGCTTTCTTT	CASSPNRGQGHTEAFF
TRBD1	TRBV5-1	TRBJ1-4	-	TGCGCCAGCAGCACGGGAACGACAGGGTCGGGTGAAAAACTGTTTTTT	CASSTGTTGSGEKLFF
TRBD1	TRBV5-1	TRBJ2-5	-	TGCGCCAGCCGCCTCGGGACAGGGGGCGCGAGTTGGGAGACCCAGTACTTC	CASRLGTGGASWETQYF
-	TRBV5-1	TRBJ2-4	-	TGCGCCAGCAGCGTTGCGGGGACAGCCTCCTCGGGCAAAAACATTCAGTACTTC	CASSVAGTASSGKNIQYF
-	TRBV28	TRBJ2-7	-	TGTGCCAGCAGTTTATATCCCCCCCGCTACGAGCAGTACTTC	CASSLYPPRYEQYF
-	TRBV6-5	TRBJ2-2	-	TGTGCCAGCTCATTGAGAGGCGGGGAGCTGTTTTTT	CASSLRGGELFF
TRBD1	TRBV7-8	TRBJ1-2	-	TGTGCCAGCAGCTTACGTAAGGGGGCGCGAGGCTATGGCTACACCTTC	CASSLRKGARGYGYTF
-	TRBV2	TRBJ1-2	-	TGTGCCAGCAAGGGGTTACAGGGATTTGGCTACACCTTC	CASKGLQGFGYTF
-	TRBV7-2	TRBJ2-2	-	TGTGCCAGCAGCCCAGGGACTTTCAACACCGGGGAGCTGTTTTTT	CASSPGTFNTGELFF
TRBD1	TRBV7-9	TRBJ2-7	-	TGTGCCAGCAGCTTCGACAGGGTTCCTTACGAGCAGTACTTC	CASSFDRVPYEQYF
TRBD2	TRBV7-2	TRBJ2-7	-	TGTGCCAGCAAAGCGAGCGGGAGACTCGAGCAGTACTTC	CASKASGRLEQYF
TRBD2	TRBV9	TRBJ2-1	-	TGTGCCAGCAGCGTACTCCGATCTAGCGGGTCCTACAATGAGCAGTTCTTC	CASSVLRSSGSYNEQFF
TRBD1	TRBV6-5	TRBJ1-5	-	TGTGCCAGCAGCCCCGACAGGGGTCAGCTCCAGCATTTT	CASSPDRGQLQHF
-	TRBV29-1	TRBJ1-2	-	TGCAGCGTTGAAGGGGGCATTGGCTACACCTTC	CSVEGGIGYTF
-	TRBV19	TRBJ2-7	once	TGTGCCAGTAGTATAGTCGGAGGCTTCTACGAGCAGTACTTC	CASSIVGGFYEQYF
TRBD1	TRBV4-2	TRBJ2-7	-	TGTGCCAGCAGCCAAGTGGGGACAGGGAAACACTACGAGCAGTACTTC	CASSQVGTGKHYEQYF
-	TRBV30	TRBJ1-1	once	TGTGCCTGGAGTGTACGACAGCGGGGAGAAGCTTTCTTT	CAWSVRQRGEAFF
TRBD1	TRBV2	TRBJ1-2	-	TGTGCCAGCAGGCAGGGGGCAGGCTACACCTTC	CASRQGAGYTF
-	TRBV11-3	TRBJ2-5	-	TGTGCCAGCAGCCCCCGACTAGTAAAGACCCAGTACTTC	CASSPRLVKTQYF
TRBD1	TRBV7-6	TRBJ1-2	-	TGTGCCAGCAGCTACCTATCTCCTCCGGGACAGGGATATGGCTACACCTTC	CASSYLSPPGQGYGYTF
TRBD2	TRBV29-1	TRBJ2-1	-	TGCAGCGTCCGACTTAGCGGGAGGGCCAATGAGCAGTTCTTC	CSVRLSGRANEQFF
-	TRBV6-1	TRBJ1-4	-	TGTGCCAGCAGTGGGGGCCAGTGGGAGGGTGAAAAACTGTTTTTT	CASSGGQWEGEKLFF
-	TRBV11-2	TRBJ2-7	-	TGTGCCAGCAGACCACCAGGGCGCTCCTTGTACGAGCAGTACTTC	CASRPPGRSLYEQYF
TRBD1	TRBV7-2	TRBJ1-3	-	TGTGCCAGCAGCTTACGCCTTTCAGCAGGGGGGGGAAACACCATATATTTT	CASSLRLSAGGGNTIYF
TRBD1	TRBV7-6	TRBJ1-1	-	TGTGCCAGCAGCGTTTCGGGACAGATGAACACTGAAGCTTTCTTT	CASSVSGQMNTEAFF
TRBD2	TRBV6-5	TRBJ2-7	-	TGTGCCAGCAGTTCTTTGGGAGGGCGGCACGAGCAGTACTTC	CASSSLGGRHEQYF
-	TRBV6-1	TRBJ1-5	-	TGTGCCAGCAGTGGAAACAGGGTTGGAGATCAGCCCCAGCATTTT	CASSGNRVGDQPQHF